This is a list of T cell receptor beta chains from one sample in a study of T cell repertoires in cytomegalovirus infection. A single record per CDR3 protein comes from TCRdb applying MiXCR to the reads. The repertoire has 200,000 to 300,000 distinct CDR3 sequences, approximately 6.7% of them found once; the top ten carry 5.5% to 6.5%. Sequences were obtained from PBMCs. The source of these receptors is a human donor in good health (CMV status not recorded). Some clones in this sample may be carry-over from other donors' samples. Both conserved end residues are part of each CDR3. The D gene is left open where the match is weak. Clone sizes are given selectively: once, few, many, or a class where the clone is expanded.

TRBV7-9	NA	many	TRBJ2-3	TGTGCCAGCAGCTCTACCCGGGGGTCTAGCACAGATACGCAGTATTTT	CASSSTRGSSTDTQYF
TRBV7-2	TRBD1	many	TRBJ1-1	TGTGCCAGCAGCTTAGGCTTTGGGACAGGGCTCCATCTGAACACTGAAGCTTTCTTT	CASSLGFGTGLHLNTEAFF
TRBV25-1	TRBD1	many	TRBJ1-5	TGTGCCAGCAGTGAGGCAGGGGGTATTCAGCCCCAGCATTTT	CASSEAGGIQPQHF
TRBV11-2	NA	many	TRBJ2-5	TGTGCCAGCAGCGCCGGAGAGGGGCGGGAGACCCAGTACTTC	CASSAGEGRETQYF
TRBV20-1	NA	many	TRBJ1-1	TGCAGTGCGGGAGGGGGGGACCCGATTGTGAACACTGAAGCTTTCTTT	CSAGGGDPIVNTEAFF
TRBV6-2/TRBV6-3	NA	NA	TRBJ2-2	TGTGCCAGCAGTACAGCGTCGAGCACCGGGGAGCTGTTTTTT	CASSTASSTGELFF
TRBV28	NA	many	TRBJ1-6	TGTGCCAGCAGCCCACTAGGGGCAGGGAGTTCACCCCTCCACTTT	CASSPLGAGSSPLHF
TRBV6-2/TRBV6-3	NA	many	TRBJ1-1	TGTGCCAGCTCGGGGGCCGCTGAAGCTTTCTTT	CASSGAAEAFF
TRBV4-1	NA	few	TRBJ2-7	TGCGCCAGCAGCCCGCAGACTAGTCGGGCCTACGAGCAGTACTTC	CASSPQTSRAYEQYF
TRBV12-3/TRBV12-4	NA	many	TRBJ2-6	TGTGCCAGCAGGGACTCTGGGGCCAACGTCCTGACTTTC	CASRDSGANVLTF
TRBV12-3/TRBV12-4	TRBD1	NA	TRBJ1-1	TGTGCCAGCAGTTTAAACAGGGGGCTCGAAGCTTTCTTT	CASSLNRGLEAFF
TRBV7-2	NA	many	TRBJ1-2	TGTGCCAGCAGCTTAGTTACCTATGGCTACACCTTC	CASSLVTYGYTF
TRBV7-9	TRBD2	many	TRBJ2-1	TGTGCCAGCAGCCTCCTAGCGGACCTTTACAATGAGCAGTTCTTC	CASSLLADLYNEQFF
TRBV28	NA	many	TRBJ1-1	TGTGCCAGCAGTCGACAGCCCCTGATGAACACTGAAGCTTTCTTT	CASSRQPLMNTEAFF
TRBV12-3/TRBV12-4	TRBD1	many	TRBJ1-5	TGTGCCAGCAGCCGAGACAGGGTAGAGCTGGGCAATCAGCCCCAGCATTTT	CASSRDRVELGNQPQHF
TRBV6-2/TRBV6-3	NA	few	TRBJ1-5	TGTGCCAGCAGCCTGAGGGAGGGAACTCAGCCCCAGCATTTT	CASSLREGTQPQHF
TRBV2	TRBD1	many	TRBJ2-2	TGTGCCAGCAGGCCCGGGACAGCAAGGAACACCGGGGAGCTGTTTTTT	CASRPGTARNTGELFF
TRBV7-2	NA	many	TRBJ1-6	TGTGCCAGCAGCTTAGGGCAGCCGAGCTCCTATAATTCACCCCTCCACTTT	CASSLGQPSSYNSPLHF
TRBV29-1	NA	many	TRBJ2-7	TGCAGCGTTTTTATGGGGGGCACCTACGAGCAGTACTTC	CSVFMGGTYEQYF
TRBV10-3	NA	many	TRBJ2-6	TGTGCCATCACAGACGGGGTTGGGGCCAACGTCCTGACTTTC	CAITDGVGANVLTF
TRBV28	TRBD1	many	TRBJ2-7	TGTGCCAGCAGTTTGTTACAGGGGATCTACGAGCAGTACTTC	CASSLLQGIYEQYF
TRBV29-1	NA	many	TRBJ2-7	TGCAGCGTCCTCCGGGGAGATTCCTACGAGCAGTACTTC	CSVLRGDSYEQYF
TRBV7-2	NA	many	TRBJ1-2	TGTGCCAGCAGCTCCCCACCTAACTATGGCTACACCTTC	CASSSPPNYGYTF
TRBV27	NA	few	TRBJ2-2	TGTGCCAGCAGTTTACCCCCCAGCGGCACCGGGGAGCTGTTTTTT	CASSLPPSGTGELFF
TRBV25-1	NA	many	TRBJ2-2	TGTGCCAGCAGTGGCTTCGTGTCTAGCGGGGAGCTGTTTTTT	CASSGFVSSGELFF
TRBV7-2	NA	many	TRBJ1-5	TGTGCCAGCAGCTTAACGTGGGCGGGCAATCAGCCCCAGCATTTT	CASSLTWAGNQPQHF
TRBV7-2	TRBD2	many	TRBJ2-3	TGTGCCAGCAGCCCTGGACTAGCGGGGGGCTCCCACGGATTT	CASSPGLAGGSHGF
TRBV7-2	TRBD1	many	TRBJ1-1	TGTGCCAGCAGCTTCCACAGGGACAGGGATGCTTTCTTT	CASSFHRDRDAFF
TRBV30	NA	NA	TRBJ1-1	TGTGCCTGGAGTGGCCACACTGAAGCTTTCTTT	CAWSGHTEAFF
TRBV2	NA	NA	TRBJ1-5	TGTGCCACCAGAAAAGGGGACTCCAATCAGCCCCAGCATTTT	CATRKGDSNQPQHF
TRBV11-1	TRBD1	many	TRBJ2-1	TGTGCCAGCAGCTCGAGACAGGGGGGGCCATGGCTGAATGAGCAGTTCTTC	CASSSRQGGPWLNEQFF
TRBV7-6	NA	many	TRBJ1-4	TGTGCCAGCAGCTTAGGCCAGGGAATTCGGCCAGCAACTAATGAAAAACTGTTTTTT	CASSLGQGIRPATNEKLFF
TRBV12-3/TRBV12-4	NA	many	TRBJ1-1	TGTGCCAGCAGTTTGGGTCCGAAGGGCACTGAAGCTTTCTTT	CASSLGPKGTEAFF